This TCR beta chain was sequenced in a study of long-term antiretroviral therapy in people with HIV. Survey-level immunoSEQ v3.0 assays were run. TCRdb's table, derived via immunoSEQ multiplex PCR, lists solely in-frame clones and lacks some. The sample gives just over 20,000 clones, about 80% of which show up once; roughly 4.9% is in the top ten. About this clone: The antigen is not known.

General study findings and limits: Repertoire composition at all time points was dominated by clones that had expanded before ART.

The CDR3 loop spans 14 amino acids. Losses at the gene ends were 4 bases for V and 3 bases for J; bases not matched to a gene: 4. Germline V gene data show CDR1 as ENHRY and CDR2 as SYGVKD. The chain couples TRBV10-3 to TRBJ2-3; 7 positions agree with TRBD2. The material sequenced was unsorted PBMCs, taken 0.5 years after starting antiretroviral therapy. The TCR sequence derives from a young man with HIV. Here the CDR3 DNA reads TGTGCCATCAGTGTGGGAGGGGCAACAGATACGCAGTATTTT. This sequence encodes CAISVGGATDTQYF.